This is a list of T cell receptor beta chains from one sample in a study of T cells in Graves' hyperthyroidism and ophthalmopathy. TCRdb used MiXCR to reprocess the multiplex PCR reads, holding one entry per CDR3 protein. Of a few hundred thousand distinct CDR3 sequences in the sample, approximately 12% were seen once. The sample comprised blood. Receptors were obtained from a man between 25 and 39 years old with Graves' hyperthyroidism that later progressed to Graves' ophthalmopathy. The CDR3 runs from the conserved cysteine through the conserved F or W. Each record gives: V gene, clone size, D gene, J gene, CDR3 protein, CDR3 DNA. The D gene is left open where the match is weak. The listing skips clone size in some rows; elsewhere it reads once, few, many or a size class.

>TRBV27|few|TRBD2|TRBJ2-3
CASLRLAGGPDTQYF
TGTGCCAGCCTCCGACTAGCGGGGGGCCCAGATACGCAGTATTTT
>TRBV4-1|few|TRBD2|TRBJ2-7
CASSPGGRGSSYEQYF
TGCGCCAGCAGCCCCGGTGGGCGGGGGAGCTCCTACGAGCAGTACTTC
>TRBV15|many|TRBD1|TRBJ1-2
CATSPLGGQSYGYTF
TGTGCCACCAGCCCCCTTGGGGGACAGAGCTATGGCTACACCTTC
>TRBV2|few|-|TRBJ2-7
CASSPDPYEQHF
TGTGCCAGCAGTCCGGACCCCTACGAGCAGCACTTC
>TRBV12-3/TRBV12-4|many|TRBD2|TRBJ2-3
CASSRPGLRTDTQYF
TGTGCCAGCAGTAGACCGGGACTACGCACAGATACGCAGTATTTT
>TRBV4-1|many|-|TRBJ1-4
CASSRRLGEKLFF
TGCGCCAGCAGCCGACGACTCGGTGAAAAACTGTTTTTT
>TRBV5-1|-|TRBD1|TRBJ1-1
CASSLGQKNTEAFF
TGCGCCAGCAGCCTGGGACAGAAGAACACTGAAGCTTTCTTT
>TRBV29-1|-|-|TRBJ2-6
CSVTTGLSGANVLTF
TGCAGCGTGACGACGGGCCTCTCTGGGGCCAACGTCCTGACTTTC
>TRBV3-1|many|TRBD2|TRBJ2-1
CASSPSRGGRNEQFF
TGTGCCAGCAGCCCTTCGCGGGGGGGCAGGAATGAGCAGTTCTTC
>TRBV20-1|many|-|TRBJ2-7
CSASGTYEQYF
TGCAGTGCTAGTGGGACCTACGAGCAGTACTTC
>TRBV20-1|many|-|TRBJ1-1
CSARDRVAFF
TGCAGTGCTAGAGATCGGGTAGCTTTCTTT
>TRBV5-6|-|-|TRBJ2-5
CASSHTAETQYF
TGTGCCAGCAGCCATACGGCAGAGACCCAGTACTTC
>TRBV29-1|many|-|TRBJ1-1
CSVERDIRGWTEAFF
TGCAGCGTGGAAAGGGACATCCGAGGGTGGACTGAAGCTTTCTTT
>TRBV20-1|-|TRBD2|TRBJ2-3
CSANLIAGGPADRQYF
TGCAGTGCGAACCTTATAGCGGGGGGGCCTGCAGATAGGCAGTATTTT
>TRBV20-1|-|TRBD2|TRBJ2-3
CSARGVTSGTTSTDTQYF
TGCAGTGCTAGAGGGGTTACTAGCGGGACAACTAGCACAGATACGCAGTATTTT
>TRBV7-8|many|-|TRBJ2-1
CASSFHRYNEQFF
TGTGCCAGCAGCTTTCACAGGTACAATGAGCAGTTCTTC
>TRBV24-1|-|-|TRBJ2-1
CATGTYNEQFF
TGTGCCACCGGGACCTACAATGAGCAGTTCTTC
>TRBV11-2|-|TRBD1|TRBJ1-1
CASSVAAQGADEAFF
TGTGCCAGCAGCGTAGCTGCCCAGGGGGCCGATGAAGCTTTCTTT
>TRBV6-1|many|-|TRBJ2-7
CASRTDSPPYEQYF
TGTGCCAGCAGGACGGACAGCCCACCCTACGAGCAGTACTTC
>TRBV2|many|-|TRBJ2-3
CASIGRSAGADTQYF
TGTGCCAGCATCGGGCGGTCTGCAGGGGCAGATACGCAGTATTTT
>TRBV6-5|-|TRBD2|TRBJ2-5
CASSYPAGEETQYF
TGTGCCAGCAGTTACCCCGCGGGAGAAGAGACCCAGTACTTC
>TRBV15|few|-|TRBJ2-5
CATSSGPAEIQETQYF
TGTGCCACCAGCAGCGGACCGGCCGAGATTCAAGAGACCCAGTACTTC
>TRBV9|few|-|TRBJ2-1
CASSVPEGGLYNEQFF
TGTGCCAGCAGCGTACCGGAGGGGGGCCTCTACAATGAGCAGTTCTTC
>TRBV29-1|many|-|TRBJ1-5
CSVGTGSQPQHF
TGCAGCGTTGGAACAGGATCCCAGCCCCAGCATTTT
>TRBV6-1|many|-|TRBJ1-4
CASSETGTYDEKLFF
TGTGCCAGCAGCGAGACGGGGACTTATGATGAAAAACTGTTTTTT
>TRBV19|few|-|TRBJ2-1
CASSVTPSSYNEQFF
TGTGCCAGTAGTGTGACACCGAGCTCCTACAATGAGCAGTTCTTC
>TRBV2|-|TRBD2|TRBJ2-1
CASSERSGGRSEQFF
TGTGCCAGCAGTGAACGTAGCGGGGGAAGGAGTGAGCAGTTCTTC
>TRBV3-1|many|TRBD2|TRBJ2-1
CASSRLGGRGGVNEQFF
TGTGCCAGCAGCCGCCTTGGAGGGCGGGGGGGCGTCAATGAGCAGTTCTTC
>TRBV9|-|-|TRBJ2-5
CASSSGMLESETQYF
TGTGCCAGCAGCTCGGGAATGTTGGAATCGGAGACCCAGTACTTC
>TRBV6-1|many|-|TRBJ2-3
CVSSLGVLGDTQYF
TGTGTCAGTTCCTTGGGGGTTCTCGGAGATACGCAGTATTTT
>TRBV18|many|-|TRBJ2-1
CASTFTDEGRNEQFF
TGTGCCAGCACCTTCACGGACGAGGGTAGAAATGAGCAGTTCTTC
>TRBV6-6|many|TRBD1|TRBJ2-7
CASSYSIVGTGGLEQYF
TGTGCCAGCAGTTACTCGATAGTGGGGACAGGGGGCCTCGAGCAGTACTTC
>TRBV28|many|-|TRBJ2-7
CASSFFQGTYEQYF
TGTGCCAGCAGTTTCTTTCAGGGGACCTACGAGCAGTACTTC
>TRBV28|many|-|TRBJ1-5
CASSSPSQPQHF
TGTGCCAGCAGTTCCCCAAGTCAGCCCCAGCATTTT
>TRBV19|few|-|TRBJ1-5
CASSSGSSGNQPQHF
TGTGCCAGCAGCTCGGGAAGTTCAGGCAATCAGCCCCAGCATTTT
>TRBV6-1|-|-|TRBJ1-5
CASSPQVYSNQPQHF
TGTGCCAGCAGCCCCCAGGTATATAGCAATCAGCCCCAGCATTTT
>TRBV4-1|-|-|TRBJ2-1
CASSPDLGFDEQFF
TGCGCCAGCAGCCCCGACCTGGGGTTCGATGAGCAGTTCTTC
>TRBV2|many|TRBD1|TRBJ1-1
CASSVIQGGSTEAFF
TGTGCCAGCAGTGTGATCCAGGGGGGGAGCACTGAAGCTTTCTTT
>TRBV28|few|-|TRBJ2-1
CASSLWASSQFF
TGTGCCAGCAGTTTATGGGCCTCCTCGCAGTTCTTC
>TRBV6-1|many|-|TRBJ1-2
CASSYSGTYGYTF
TGTGCCAGCAGTTATTCCGGAACCTATGGCTACACCTTC
>TRBV27|many|TRBD1|TRBJ1-6
CASSPTGGVGYNSPLHF
TGTGCCAGCAGCCCGACAGGGGGCGTGGGCTATAATTCACCCCTCCACTTT
>TRBV5-1|many|-|TRBJ2-5
CASSRDGDETQYF
TGCGCCAGCAGCCGGGACGGGGACGAGACCCAGTACTTC
>TRBV6-1|many|-|TRBJ1-1
CASSEYGRGQGTEAFF
TGTGCCAGCAGTGAATACGGTAGGGGCCAAGGCACTGAAGCTTTCTTT
>TRBV28|once|-|TRBJ2-2
CASSPDRFLNTGELFF
TGTGCCAGCAGTCCTGACAGGTTCTTGAACACCGGGGAGCTGTTTTTT
>TRBV15|few|-|TRBJ2-7
CATSRGVVGGAKSYEQYF
TGTGCCACCAGCAGAGGGGTGGTAGGGGGGGCGAAGTCCTACGAGCAGTACTTC
>TRBV20-1|many|TRBD1|TRBJ2-7
CSTVLRYRGFYEQYF
TGCAGTACCGTCCTGCGCTACAGGGGTTTCTACGAGCAGTACTTC
>TRBV12-3/TRBV12-4|few|-|TRBJ2-3
CASRPGGQGDTQYF
TGTGCCAGCAGACCCGGGGGCCAGGGAGATACGCAGTATTTT
>TRBV5-1|many|-|TRBJ1-1
CASSWGVSAEAFF
TGCGCCAGCAGCTGGGGGGTTAGCGCTGAAGCTTTCTTT
>TRBV6-1|-|-|TRBJ1-5
CASSEGGGGQPQHF
TGTGCCAGCAGTGAAGGGGGAGGAGGGCAGCCCCAGCATTTT
>TRBV6-1|few|-|TRBJ2-3
CASRANSLVRSPDTQYF
TGTGCCAGCAGAGCTAACTCTTTGGTGAGGTCCCCAGATACGCAGTATTTT
>TRBV6-1|many|-|TRBJ2-3
CASTPRSSTDTQYF
TGTGCCAGCACCCCTCGGAGCAGCACAGATACGCAGTATTTT